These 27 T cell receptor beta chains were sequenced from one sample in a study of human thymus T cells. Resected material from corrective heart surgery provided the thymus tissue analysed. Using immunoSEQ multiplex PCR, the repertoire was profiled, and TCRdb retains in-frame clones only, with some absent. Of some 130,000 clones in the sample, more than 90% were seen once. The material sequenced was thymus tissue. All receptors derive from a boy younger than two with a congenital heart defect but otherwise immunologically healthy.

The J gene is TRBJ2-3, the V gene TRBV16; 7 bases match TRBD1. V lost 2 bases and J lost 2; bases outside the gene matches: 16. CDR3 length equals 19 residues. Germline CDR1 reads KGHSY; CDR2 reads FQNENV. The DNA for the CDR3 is TGTGCCAGCAGCCAAGACGACAGGGTCTCTGGGGAACTCACAGATACGCAGTATTTT. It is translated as CASSQDDRVSGELTDTQYF.

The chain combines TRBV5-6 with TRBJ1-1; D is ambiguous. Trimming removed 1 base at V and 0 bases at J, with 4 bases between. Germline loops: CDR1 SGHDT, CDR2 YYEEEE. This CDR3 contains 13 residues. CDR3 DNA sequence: TGTGCCAGCAGCTTGTATATGAACACTGAAGCTTTCTTT. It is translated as CASSLYMNTEAFF.

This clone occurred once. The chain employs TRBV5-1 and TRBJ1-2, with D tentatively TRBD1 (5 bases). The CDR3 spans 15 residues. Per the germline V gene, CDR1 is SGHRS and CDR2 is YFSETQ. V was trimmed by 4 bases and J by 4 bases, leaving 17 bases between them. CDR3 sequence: CASSASLWQGYGYTF. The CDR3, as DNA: TGCGCCAGCAGCGCCTCGCTGTGGCAGGGCTATGGCTACACCTTC.

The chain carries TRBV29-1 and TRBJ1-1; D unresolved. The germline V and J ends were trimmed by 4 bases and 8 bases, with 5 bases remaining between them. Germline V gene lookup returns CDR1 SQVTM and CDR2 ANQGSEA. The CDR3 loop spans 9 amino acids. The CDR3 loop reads CSVGSEAFF. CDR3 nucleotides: TGCAGCGTTGGTTCCGAAGCTTTCTTT.

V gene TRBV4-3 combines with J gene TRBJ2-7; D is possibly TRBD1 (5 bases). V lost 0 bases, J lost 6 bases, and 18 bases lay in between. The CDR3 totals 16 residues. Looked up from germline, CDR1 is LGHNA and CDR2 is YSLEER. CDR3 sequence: CASSQDHGATECEQYF. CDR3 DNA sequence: TGCGCCAGCAGCCAAGATCATGGGGCAACGGAGTGCGAGCAGTACTTC.

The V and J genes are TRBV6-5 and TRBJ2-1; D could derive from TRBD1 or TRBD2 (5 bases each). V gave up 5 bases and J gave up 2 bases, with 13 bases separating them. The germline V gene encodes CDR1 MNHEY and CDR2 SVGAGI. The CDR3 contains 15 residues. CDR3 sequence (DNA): TGTGCCAGCAGTGCCCGGGACCGACCCTACAATGAGCAGTTCTTC. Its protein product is CASSARDRPYNEQFF.

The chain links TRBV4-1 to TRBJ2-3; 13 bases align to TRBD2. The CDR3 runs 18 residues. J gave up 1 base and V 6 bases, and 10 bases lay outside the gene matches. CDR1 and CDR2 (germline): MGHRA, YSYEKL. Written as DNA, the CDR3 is TGCGCCAGCAGACCACGGACTAGCGGGGGCCCTTGCACAGATACGCAGTATTTT. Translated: CASRPRTSGGPCTDTQYF.

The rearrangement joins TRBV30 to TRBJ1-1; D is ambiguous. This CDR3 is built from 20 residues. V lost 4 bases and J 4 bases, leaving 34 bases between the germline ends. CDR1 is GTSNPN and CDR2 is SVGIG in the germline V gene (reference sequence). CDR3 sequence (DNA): TGTGCCTGGAATCCCAGTGGGCGGCAGGCCCCATGGCATTGGGGCACTGAAGCTTTCTTT. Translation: CAWNPSGRQAPWHWGTEAFF.

DNA for the CDR3: TGTGCCAGCAGTTCCACAGGGGAAGAGACCCAGTACTTC. Translated: CASSSTGEETQYF. The chain couples TRBV6-6 to TRBJ2-5; TRBD1 matches 7 bases. Germline trimming cut 4 bases from V and 3 bases from J; bases unmatched to any gene: 2. Looked up from germline, CDR1 is MNHNY and CDR2 is SVGAGI (reference sequence). The CDR3 has 13 amino acids.

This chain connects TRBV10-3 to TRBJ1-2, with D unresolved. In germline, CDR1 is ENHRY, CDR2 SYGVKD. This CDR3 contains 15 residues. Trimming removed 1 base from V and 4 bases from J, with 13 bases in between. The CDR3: CAISEFGMDGYGYTF. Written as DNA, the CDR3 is TGTGCCATCAGTGAGTTTGGTATGGATGGCTATGGCTACACCTTC.

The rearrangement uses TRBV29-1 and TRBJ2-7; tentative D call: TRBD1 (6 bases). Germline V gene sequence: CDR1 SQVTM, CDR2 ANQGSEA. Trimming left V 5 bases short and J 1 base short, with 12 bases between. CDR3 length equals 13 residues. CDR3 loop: CSVTRDKSYEQYF. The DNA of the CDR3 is TGCAGCGTTACTCGGGACAAATCCTACGAGCAGTACTTC.

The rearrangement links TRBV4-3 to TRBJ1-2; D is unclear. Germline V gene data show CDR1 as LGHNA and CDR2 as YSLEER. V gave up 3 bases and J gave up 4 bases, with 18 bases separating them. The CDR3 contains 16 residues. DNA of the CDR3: TGCGCCAGCAGCCACCACGGCCCACTCCCAGTCTATGGCTACACCTTC. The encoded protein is CASSHHGPLPVYGYTF.

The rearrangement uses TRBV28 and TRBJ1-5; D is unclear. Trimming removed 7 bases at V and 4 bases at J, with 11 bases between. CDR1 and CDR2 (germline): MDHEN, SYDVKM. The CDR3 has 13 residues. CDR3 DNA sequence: TGTGCCAGCACCAAAACAGCGAATCAGCCCCAGCATTTT. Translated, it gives CASTKTANQPQHF. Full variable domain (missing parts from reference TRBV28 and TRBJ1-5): DVKVTQSSRYLVKRTGEKVFLECVQDMDHENMFWYRQDPGLGLRLIYFSYDVKMKEKGDIPEGYSVSREKKERFSLILESASTNQTSMYLCASTKTANQPQHFGDGTRLSIL.

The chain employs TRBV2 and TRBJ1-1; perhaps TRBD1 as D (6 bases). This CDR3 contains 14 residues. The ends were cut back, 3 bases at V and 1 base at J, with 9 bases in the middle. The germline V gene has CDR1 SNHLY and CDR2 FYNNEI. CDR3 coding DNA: TGTGCCAGCAGTGACGGACAGACGAACACTGAAGCTTTCTTT. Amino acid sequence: CASSDGQTNTEAFF.

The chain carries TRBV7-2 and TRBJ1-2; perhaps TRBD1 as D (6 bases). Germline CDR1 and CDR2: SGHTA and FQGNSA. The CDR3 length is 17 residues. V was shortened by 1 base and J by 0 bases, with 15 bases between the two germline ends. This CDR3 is CASSLVNGGLSNYGYTF. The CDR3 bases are TGTGCCAGCAGCTTAGTTAACGGGGGCCTATCTAACTATGGCTACACCTTC.

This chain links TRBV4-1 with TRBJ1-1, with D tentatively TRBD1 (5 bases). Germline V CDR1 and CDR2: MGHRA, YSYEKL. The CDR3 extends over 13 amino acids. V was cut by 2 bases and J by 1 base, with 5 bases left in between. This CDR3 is CASSQTGNTEAFF. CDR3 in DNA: TGCGCCAGCAGCCAAACAGGGAACACTGAAGCTTTCTTT.

The CDR3 protein is CASSARGYEQYF. CDR3 coding DNA: TGTGCCAGCAGTGCCCGGGGCTACGAGCAGTACTTC. The V call is TRBV2, the J call TRBJ2-7, with a possible D match to TRBD2 (5 bases). Trimming removed 4 bases at V and 3 bases at J, with 7 bases between. Germline V gene sequence: CDR1 SNHLY, CDR2 FYNNEI. The CDR3 spans 12 residues.

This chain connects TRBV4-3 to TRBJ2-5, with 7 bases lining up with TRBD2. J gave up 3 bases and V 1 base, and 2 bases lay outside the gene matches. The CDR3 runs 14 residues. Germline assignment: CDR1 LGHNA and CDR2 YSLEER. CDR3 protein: CASSQVAGEETQYF. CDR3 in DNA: TGCGCCAGCAGCCAAGTGGCGGGGGAAGAGACCCAGTACTTC.

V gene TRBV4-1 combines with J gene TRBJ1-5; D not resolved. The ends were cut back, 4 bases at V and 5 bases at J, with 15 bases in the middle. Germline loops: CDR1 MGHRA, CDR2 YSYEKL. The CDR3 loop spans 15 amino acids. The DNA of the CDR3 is TGCGCCAGCAGCCTACACATGGACGTGTATCAGCCCCAGCATTTT. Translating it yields CASSLHMDVYQPQHF.

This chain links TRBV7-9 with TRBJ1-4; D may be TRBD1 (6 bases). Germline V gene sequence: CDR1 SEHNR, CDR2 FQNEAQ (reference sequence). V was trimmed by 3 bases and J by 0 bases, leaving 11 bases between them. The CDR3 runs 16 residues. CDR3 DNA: TGTGCCAGCAGCTTTTGGGACACTGCAACTAATGAAAAACTGTTTTTT. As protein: CASSFWDTATNEKLFF.

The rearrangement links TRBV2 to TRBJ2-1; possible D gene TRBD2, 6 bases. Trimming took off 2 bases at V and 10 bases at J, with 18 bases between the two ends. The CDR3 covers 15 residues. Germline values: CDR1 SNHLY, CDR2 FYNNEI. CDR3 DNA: TGTGCCAGCAGTGAATCGCTTCCCTTCGCGGGGGAGCAGTTCTTC. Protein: CASSESLPFAGEQFF.

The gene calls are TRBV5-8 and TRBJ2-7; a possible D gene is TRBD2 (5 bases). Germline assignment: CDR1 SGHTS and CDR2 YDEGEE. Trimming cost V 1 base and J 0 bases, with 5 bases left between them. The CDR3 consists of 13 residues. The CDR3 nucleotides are TGTGCCAGCAGCTTGCGGGGCTCCTACGAGCAGTACTTC. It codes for CASSLRGSYEQYF. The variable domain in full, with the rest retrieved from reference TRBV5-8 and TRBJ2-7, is EAGVTQSPTHLIKTRGQQATLRCSPISGHTSVYWYQQALGLGLQFLLWYDEGEERNRGNFPPRFSGRQFPNYSSELNVNALELEDSALYLCASSLRGSYEQYFGPGTRLTVT.

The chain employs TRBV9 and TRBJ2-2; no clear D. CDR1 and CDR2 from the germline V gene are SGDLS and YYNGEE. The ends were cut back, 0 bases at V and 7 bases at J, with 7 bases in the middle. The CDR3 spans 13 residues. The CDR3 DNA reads TGTGCCAGCAGCGTAGGATGGGTCGGGGAGCTGTTTTTT. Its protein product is CASSVGWVGELFF.

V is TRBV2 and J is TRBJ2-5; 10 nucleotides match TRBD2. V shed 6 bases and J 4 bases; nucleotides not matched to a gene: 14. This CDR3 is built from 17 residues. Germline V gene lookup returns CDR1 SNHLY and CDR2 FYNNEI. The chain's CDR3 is CASSSPKERGGGETQYF. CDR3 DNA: TGTGCCAGCAGCTCTCCGAAGGAGCGGGGGGGTGGAGAGACCCAGTACTTC.

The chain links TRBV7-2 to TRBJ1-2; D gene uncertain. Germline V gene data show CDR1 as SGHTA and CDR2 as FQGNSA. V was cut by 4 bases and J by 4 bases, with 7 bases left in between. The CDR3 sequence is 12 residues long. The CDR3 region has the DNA TGTGCCAGCAGCTCCCGATCCTATGGCTACACCTTC. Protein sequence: CASSSRSYGYTF.

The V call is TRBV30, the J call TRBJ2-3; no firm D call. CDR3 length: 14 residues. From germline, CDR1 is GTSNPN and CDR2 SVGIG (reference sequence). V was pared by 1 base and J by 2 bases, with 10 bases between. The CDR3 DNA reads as TGTGCCTGGAGTGCCCGGTTTGACACAGATACGCAGTATTTT. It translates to CAWSARFDTDTQYF.

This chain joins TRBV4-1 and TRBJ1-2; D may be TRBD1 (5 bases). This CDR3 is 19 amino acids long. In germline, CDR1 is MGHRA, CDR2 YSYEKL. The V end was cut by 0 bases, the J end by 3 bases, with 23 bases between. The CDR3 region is CASSQEEVRADFVHYGYTF. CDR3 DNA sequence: TGCGCCAGCAGCCAAGAGGAGGTCAGGGCGGATTTTGTACACTATGGCTACACCTTC.